This TCR beta chain was sequenced during a study of cytomegalovirus exposure and HLA in healthy donors. V lost 4 bases, J lost 4 bases, and 7 bases lay in between. The germline CDR1 and CDR2 sequences are SGHTA and FQGNSA. The CDR3 extends over 12 amino acids. Concerning this clone itself: The sample contains more than one DNA sequence encoding this CDR3.

Assay used: immunoSEQ multiplex PCR; TCRdb lists only in-frame clones, some missing. The profile shows about 160,000 clones, about 96% of them singletons. The receptor comes from a woman aged 18-29 years in good health and CMV-seronegative. Sequencing was carried out using PBMCs. The genes are TRBV7-2 and TRBJ1-2, with D possibly matching TRBD1 (6 bases). The CDR3 here is CASSSDSYGYTF. In DNA form, the CDR3 reads TGTGCCAGCAGCTCGGACAGCTATGGCTACACCTTC. Complete variable domain (other parts from reference TRBV7-2 and TRBJ1-2): GAGVSQSPSNKVTEKGKDVELRCDPISGHTALYWYRQSLGQGLEFLIYFQGNSAPDKSGLPSDRFSAERTGGSVSTLTIQRTQQEDSAVYLCASSSDSYGYTFGSGTRLTVV.